The 6 T cell receptor beta chains below were found in one sample sequenced in a study of cytomegalovirus exposure and HLA in healthy donors. Primers included in the PCR were 60 Vbeta and 13 Jbeta primers. Profiled with immunoSEQ multiplex PCR; TCRdb holds only in-frame clones, not every one. The sample holds some 150,000 clones, approximately 80% seen once. The material sequenced was PBMCs. The source of these receptors is a man aged 25 to 40 in good health and CMV-seropositive.

CDR3 sequence reads: CASSMGQGFIEQYF. The DNA for the CDR3 is TGTGCCAGTAGTATGGGACAGGGTTTTATCGAGCAGTACTTC. V usage is TRBV19 and J usage is TRBJ2-7; 9 bases are a match to TRBD1. This CDR3 spans 14 amino acids. The V and J ends lost 3 bases and 6 bases, in that order; junction bases with no gene match: 6. Germline-derived CDR1 and CDR2 are LNHDA and SQIVND (reference sequence).

CDR3 amino acids: CATRNAAGGADTQYF. CDR3 nucleotide sequence: TGTGCAACCAGGAACGCGGCGGGGGGTGCAGATACGCAGTATTTT. The J gene is TRBJ2-3, the V gene TRBV2; 8 bases are a match to TRBD2. Germline values: CDR1 SNHLY, CDR2 FYNNEI. This CDR3 is built from 15 residues. Complete variable domain (other parts from reference TRBV2 and TRBJ2-3): EPEVTQTPSHQVTQMGQEVILRCVPISNHLYFYWYRQILGQKVEFLVSFYNNEISEKSEIFDDQFSVERPDGSNFTLKIRSTKLEDSAMYFCATRNAAGGADTQYFGPGTRLTVL.

This chain connects TRBV9 to TRBJ2-3, with TRBD2 matching over 7 bases. CDR1 SGDLS and CDR2 YYNGEE come from the germline V gene. Trimming took 4 bases from V and 0 from J; bases not matched to a gene: 5. This CDR3 is 15 amino acids long. In nucleotides, the CDR3 is TGTGCCAGCAGCTCAATAGCGGGTAGCACAGATACGCAGTATTTT. As protein: CASSSIAGSTDTQYF.

The V and J genes are TRBV27 and TRBJ2-5, with 7 nucleotides matching TRBD2. Per the germline V gene, CDR1 is MNHEY and CDR2 is SMNVEV (reference sequence). This CDR3 has 11 amino acids. Losses at the gene ends were 10 bases for V and 4 bases for J; bases not matched to a gene: 3. This CDR3 is CATGGGETQYF. The CDR3 DNA is TGTGCCACGGGGGGTGGAGAGACCCAGTACTTC.

This clone was observed once. This chain connects TRBV6-5 to TRBJ2-1; the D is unclear. CDR3 size: 15 residues. In germline, CDR1 is MNHEY, CDR2 SVGAGI. Between the trimmed V and J ends, which lost 8 bases and 0 bases, there was a span of 14 bases. This CDR3 is CASQSEVSSYNEQFF. The CDR3 DNA follows: TGTGCCAGCCAAAGCGAGGTTAGCTCCTACAATGAGCAGTTCTTC.

CDR3 amino acids: CASSLRGASSYEQYF. In DNA form, the CDR3 reads TGTGCCAGCAGTTTACGTGGGGCGAGCTCCTACGAGCAGTACTTC. The V gene is TRBV27, the J gene TRBJ2-7; D may be TRBD1 (5 bases). This CDR3 is 15 amino acids long. V dropped 2 bases and J dropped 0 bases, with 11 bases sitting between them. CDR1 and CDR2 (germline): MNHEY, SMNVEV (reference sequence).